One sample yielded the 23 T cell receptor beta chains listed below, sequenced in a study of T-cell memory formation after mild COVID-19. TCRdb re-called the 5' RACE reads with MiXCR, one entry per CDR3 protein. The table includes 150,000 to 200,000 distinct CDR3 sequences, roughly 30% detected once. Sequencing input: PBMCs or a T cell subset sorted from them (not recorded which). The receptor source for this set is an adult woman who had mild COVID-19 (a few samples of this study predate the infection). Cell type and time point are not known.

This clonotype was observed a handful of times. The V and J genes are TRBV5-1 and TRBJ2-1, with D unclear. There are 16 residues in the CDR3. V dropped 0 bases and J dropped 3 bases, with 13 bases sitting between them. From germline, CDR1 is SGHRS and CDR2 YFSETQ. The CDR3 nucleotides read TGCGCCAGCAGCTTGGGGGGTTTTGTTGGCTACAATGAGCAGTTCTTC. Translating gives CASSLGGFVGYNEQFF.

This rearrangement joins TRBV5-1 to TRBJ1-1; the D gene is possibly TRBD1 (5 bases). The CDR3 length is 15 residues. Germline CDR1 SGHRS, CDR2 YFSETQ. Trimming took off 4 bases at V and 1 base at J, with 14 bases between the two ends. The CDR3 sequence: CASSRDGGGNTEAFF. CDR3 coding DNA: TGCGCCAGCAGCCGTGATGGGGGAGGGAACACTGAAGCTTTCTTT.

There are a few counts of this clonotype. The chain recombines TRBV27 with TRBJ1-5, with D perhaps TRBD1 (6 bases). The V gene's germline CDR1 is MNHEY and CDR2 SMNVEV (reference sequence). The CDR3 runs 14 residues. V was cut by 4 bases and J by 5 bases, with 12 bases left in between. The CDR3 region is CASSSLAGDQPQHF. In nucleotides, the CDR3 is TGTGCCAGCAGTTCCCTCGCAGGGGATCAGCCCCAGCATTTT.

This clonotype showed up just a few times. The chain couples TRBV11-2 to TRBJ1-1; 8 bases align to TRBD1. The CDR3 sequence is 15 residues long. Germline-derived CDR1 and CDR2 are SGHAT and FQNNGV. The junction had 4 bases not matched to a gene; V was cut back by 3 bases and J by 1 base. The CDR3 coding sequence is TGTGCCAGCAGCTTTCTCGGGACAGGGAACACTGAAGCTTTCTTT. Its translation is CASSFLGTGNTEAFF. The complete variable domain, with remaining parts taken from reference TRBV11-2 and TRBJ1-1, reads EAGVAQSPRYKIIEKRQSVAFWCNPISGHATLYWYQQILGQGPKLLIQFQNNGVVDDSQLPKDRFSAERLKGVDSTLKIQPAKLEDSAVYLCASSFLGTGNTEAFFGQGTRLTVV.

V and J are TRBV7-6 and TRBJ2-7, with D unresolved. Germline CDR1 SGHVS, CDR2 FNYEAQ. This CDR3 is built from 13 residues. V lost 5 bases to trimming and J lost 5 bases, with 13 bases between them. In nucleotides, the CDR3 is TGTGCCAGCAGCCCAGGACCTCACGACGAGCAGTACTTC. Encoded protein: CASSPGPHDEQYF.

J is TRBJ2-7 and V is TRBV7-9; 8 bases map to TRBD1. CDR1 and CDR2 from the germline V gene are SEHNR and FQNEAQ (reference sequence). CDR3 length: 12 residues. J gave up 5 bases and V 5 bases, and 2 bases lay outside the gene matches. CDR3 sequence (DNA): TGTGCCAGCAGCGCGACAGGGGACGAGCAGTACTTC. The encoded protein is CASSATGDEQYF.

This chain uses TRBV5-6 with TRBJ2-7; maybe TRBD1 (6 bases). CDR1 SGHDT and CDR2 YYEEEE come from the germline V gene. The CDR3 extends over 17 amino acids. Trimming took 2 bases from V and 3 from J, leaving 21 bases between them. In nucleotides, the CDR3 is TGTGCCAGCAGCTTTTTTTTTATAAACAGGGCAATCTACGAGCAGTACTTC. Encoded protein: CASSFFFINRAIYEQYF.

This clonotype turned up a few times. The chain recombines TRBV5-6 with TRBJ2-7, with unresolved D. V lost 3 bases to trimming and J lost 5 bases, with 18 bases between them. CDR3 size: 15 residues. Germline CDR1 and CDR2: SGHDT and YYEEEE. The CDR3 region has the DNA TGTGCCAGCAGCTCGGGCCGGTTACTAACCAACGAGCAGTACTTC. This gives the protein CASSSGRLLTNEQYF.

This clonotype has a single count. V usage is TRBV9 and J usage is TRBJ2-2; 10 positions match TRBD2. V was pared by 2 bases and J by 4 bases, with 8 bases of the junction left unmatched. The germline V gene encodes CDR1 SGDLS and CDR2 YYNGEE. The CDR3 has 17 amino acids. CDR3 coding DNA: TGTGCCAGCAGCGTTAGCCTAGCGGGGGTAGGCACCGGGGAGCTGTTTTTT. Translated: CASSVSLAGVGTGELFF.

In this sample, this clonotype turned up a few times. The rearrangement uses TRBV5-6 and TRBJ1-1; D is unresolved. V lost 3 bases and J 4 bases, leaving 7 bases between the germline ends. Germline CDR1 is SGHDT and CDR2 is YYEEEE. There are 12 residues in the CDR3. The CDR3 nucleotides read TGTGCCAGCAGCTGGGGTATCACTGAAGCTTTCTTT. It is translated as CASSWGITEAFF.

The chain is built from TRBV4-3 and TRBJ2-3; D gene unclear. CDR3 size: 13 residues. The germline gives CDR1 LGHNA, CDR2 YSLEER. Trimming removed 2 bases at V and 4 bases at J, with 7 bases between. CDR3 in amino acids: CASSQSYADTQYF. CDR3 DNA: TGCGCCAGCAGCCAATCCTACGCAGATACGCAGTATTTT.

This clonotype has only a few counts. This CDR3 is CASRRLRDSNSRLEKLFF. CDR3 nucleotides: TGTGCCAGCAGGCGTCTCCGGGACAGCAACTCGAGATTAGAAAAACTGTTTTTT. The V gene is TRBV5-6, the J gene TRBJ1-4; 7 bases match TRBD1. CDR1 and CDR2 from the germline V gene are SGHDT and YYEEEE. The V and J ends lost 5 bases and 8 bases, in that order; junction bases with no gene match: 21. The CDR3 extends over 18 amino acids.

The rearrangement uses TRBV23-1 and TRBJ2-1; 11 nucleotides align to TRBD2. TRBV23-1 counts as an open reading frame of uncertain function. V trimming: 4 bases; J trimming: 5 bases; junction bases outside the gene matches: 7. This CDR3 comprises 16 residues. The chain's CDR3 is CASSRAGTSGHNEQFF. DNA for the CDR3: TGCGCCAGCAGTCGTGCCGGGACTAGCGGACACAATGAGCAGTTCTTC.

The J gene is TRBJ2-1, the V gene TRBV24-1, with 10 bases identical to TRBD2. The V gene's germline CDR1 is KGHDR and CDR2 SFDVKD. This CDR3 contains 19 residues. J lost 7 bases, V lost 5 bases, and 19 bases had no gene match. The CDR3 spells CATSGRLAGVGTGLNEQFF. CDR3 sequence (DNA): TGTGCCACCAGTGGTCGGCTAGCGGGAGTTGGTACGGGTTTAAATGAGCAGTTCTTC.

This clonotype was counted only a few times. The V and J genes are TRBV7-6 and TRBJ2-1; D is possibly TRBD1 or TRBD2 (5 bases each). The germline CDR1 and CDR2 sequences are SGHVS and FNYEAQ. The CDR3 is 17 amino acids. Trimming pared 5 bases from V and 6 bases from J, leaving 23 bases between. CDR3 sequence (DNA): TGTGCCAGCAGCCGGGACGCGACTCCAGCATTAGTCAATGAGCAGTTCTTC. Translating it yields CASSRDATPALVNEQFF.

This clonotype was seen only a few times. This chain joins TRBV7-8 and TRBJ2-5; D may correspond to TRBD1 or TRBD2 (6 bases each). The V end lost 1 base, the J end lost 4 bases, and 16 bases lay between the germline ends. This CDR3 comprises 16 residues. Germline CDR1 is SGHVS and CDR2 is FQNEAQ. The CDR3 region is CASSLVYLGGLETQYF. The CDR3 nucleotides are TGTGCCAGCAGCTTAGTCTACTTGGGGGGCCTAGAGACCCAGTACTTC.

The rearrangement joins TRBV18 to TRBJ1-1; D is unclear. Per the germline V gene, CDR1 is KGHSH and CDR2 is LQKENI. CDR3 size: 14 residues. Trimming took off 2 bases at V and 4 bases at J, with 11 bases between the two ends. Here the CDR3 reads CASSPKEKGTEAFF. CDR3 nucleotide sequence: TGTGCCAGCTCACCAAAGGAGAAAGGCACTGAAGCTTTCTTT.

The V and J genes are TRBV20-1 and TRBJ2-2, with D tentatively TRBD2 (6 bases). The CDR3 consists of 14 residues. Germline V gene sequence: CDR1 DFQATT, CDR2 SNEGSKA (reference sequence). The germline V and J ends were trimmed by 5 bases and 0 bases, with 10 bases remaining between them. The CDR3: CSALAETNTGELFF. The CDR3 nucleotides are TGCAGTGCTTTAGCGGAGACGAACACCGGGGAGCTGTTTTTT.

The chain recombines TRBV6-4 with TRBJ2-1; D gene ambiguous. Trimming shortened V by 5 bases and J by 14 bases, and 13 bases separated the two germline ends. Germline CDR1 is MRHNA and CDR2 is SNTAGT. This CDR3 contains 11 residues. This CDR3 is CASSRCSREFF. As DNA, the CDR3 is TGTGCCAGCAGTCGGTGTTCTCGGGAGTTCTTC.

This clonotype showed up many times. The V gene is TRBV6-5, the J gene TRBJ2-7; the match to TRBD1 covers 8 bases. Trimming removed 5 bases from V and 0 bases from J; junction bases left unmatched: 9. Per germline, CDR1 MNHEY and CDR2 SVGAGI. The CDR3 has 16 amino acids. This chain's CDR3 is CASSPLRDRISYEQYF. In DNA, the CDR3 is TGTGCCAGCAGTCCACTCAGGGACAGGATCTCCTACGAGCAGTACTTC.

V gene TRBV19 combines with J gene TRBJ1-2; D remains unclear. V was pared by 4 bases and J by 1 base, with 4 bases between. The CDR3 spans 12 residues. Germline V gives CDR1 LNHDA, CDR2 SQIVND (reference sequence). CDR3 nucleotides: TGTGCCAGTAGTACCTTTAACTATGGCTACACCTTC. Residues: CASSTFNYGYTF.

The V call is TRBV5-6, the J call TRBJ2-7, with unresolved D. V lost 4 bases and J lost 3, with 14 bases in between. Germline CDR1 SGHDT, CDR2 YYEEEE. The CDR3 contains 14 residues. The CDR3 bases are TGTGCCAGCAGCGCCCAAGACGGAAACTACGAGCAGTACTTC. It codes for CASSAQDGNYEQYF.

The chain combines TRBV20-1 with TRBJ1-1; the D gene is possibly TRBD1 (5 bases). CDR3 length: 13 residues. Germline V CDR1 and CDR2: DFQATT, SNEGSKA (reference sequence). V was clipped by 3 bases and J by 6 bases, with 14 bases between them. CDR3 coding DNA: TGCAGTGCTAGTGATAGGAGGGGCCCTGAAGCTTTCTTT. Translation: CSASDRRGPEAFF.